Below, 5 T cell receptor beta chains from the same sample are listed, as sequenced in a study of cytomegalovirus exposure and HLA in healthy donors. The protocol was immunoSEQ multiplex PCR, while the TCRdb copy is restricted to in-frame clones and leaves out a portion. Of 99,000 or so clones listed, more than 85% are singletons. The sample was PBMCs. These receptors originate from a woman aged 18-30 years in good health and CMV-seropositive.

The V call is TRBV19, the J call TRBJ1-6; D not resolved. The CDR3 length is 14 residues. The ends were cut back, 8 bases at V and 5 bases at J, with 13 bases in the middle. Germline lookup yields CDR1 LNHDA and CDR2 SQIVND (reference sequence). As DNA, the CDR3 is TGTGCCAGTCGCCCAACCGGGGATAATTCACCCCTCCACTTT. Protein sequence: CASRPTGDNSPLHF. Together with reference TRBV19 and TRBJ1-6, the CDR3 gives the full variable domain: DGGITQSPKYLFRKEGQNVTLSCEQNLNHDAMYWYRQDPGQGLRLIYYSQIVNDFQKGDIAEGYSVSREKKESFPLTVTSAQKNPTAFYLCASRPTGDNSPLHFGNGTRLTVT.

The chain employs TRBV11-3 and TRBJ1-3; D call uncertain. CDR1 SGHNT and CDR2 YENEEA come from the germline V gene. V was clipped by 5 bases and J by 0 bases, with 8 bases between them. The CDR3 totals 14 residues. The CDR3, as DNA: TGTGCCAGCAGCCCACAGAGCTCTGGAAACACCATATATTTT. Amino acid sequence: CASSPQSSGNTIYF.

This chain joins TRBV28 and TRBJ1-2; D is unresolved. The CDR3 has 13 amino acids. Germline CDR1 is MDHEN and CDR2 is SYDVKM. Between the trimmed V and J ends, which lost 3 bases and 6 bases, there was a span of 11 bases. The CDR3 reads CASSLWVGDGYTF. The CDR3, as DNA: TGTGCCAGCAGTTTGTGGGTGGGAGATGGCTACACCTTC.

The chain has TRBV4-2 and TRBJ1-4, with TRBD1 identical over 11 bases. Trimming at V came to 4 bases and at J to 1 base, leaving 2 bases not matched to a gene. The CDR3 loop spans 16 amino acids. Germline values: CDR1 LGHNA, CDR2 YNFKEQ. The CDR3 region has the DNA TGTGCCAGCAGCCCCGGGACAGGGGGAACTAATGAAAAACTGTTTTTT. Translated: CASSPGTGGTNEKLFF.

The chain links TRBV9 to TRBJ2-7; 9 nucleotides match TRBD1. The CDR3 is 15 residues long. V lost 1 base, J lost 5 bases, and 7 bases stayed unmatched. Per germline, CDR1 SGDLS and CDR2 YYNGEE. CDR3 protein: CASSVITGGYDEQYF. Written as DNA, the CDR3 is TGTGCCAGCAGCGTAATCACAGGGGGCTACGACGAGCAGTACTTC.